Listed below are T cell receptor beta chains from one sample, sequenced in a study of blood T cell repertoires in COVID-19. Method: immunoSEQ multiplex PCR; TCRdb's copy keeps in-frame clones and lacks some. The sample records 85,000 to 95,000 clones, around 86% being singletons. Sequencing input: peripheral blood. These receptors all come from an elderly woman with acute or convalescent COVID-19. CDR3s include the opening cysteine and the closing phenylalanine or tryptophan. The order of the fields is clone size, V gene, J gene, D gene, CDR3 DNA, CDR3 protein. The D gene is left open where the match is weak. The size field is filled for only some rows; it gives once, few, many or a size class.

size: few; V: TRBV4-2; J: TRBJ2-7; D: -; DNA: TGTGCCAGCAGCCAAGATAACGCGGGACCCTACGAGCAGTACTTC; CDR3: CASSQDNAGPYEQYF
size: -; V: TRBV5-6; J: TRBJ2-6; D: TRBD1; DNA: TGTGCCAGCAGCAGCGAAAGGGGGCTCCCCTCTGGGGCCAACGTCCTGACTTTC; CDR3: CASSSERGLPSGANVLTF
size: -; V: TRBV6-1; J: TRBJ2-5; D: TRBD1; DNA: TGTGCCAGCAGTGGGCCTTTCGGACAGGAGATGTTTATCGCGACCCAGTACTTC; CDR3: CASSGPFGQEMFIATQYF
size: -; V: TRBV27; J: TRBJ1-1; D: TRBD1; DNA: TGTGCCAGCAGCTCTGGCCGGACAGGGATCCCTAACACTGAAGCTTTCTTT; CDR3: CASSSGRTGIPNTEAFF
size: -; V: TRBV6-5; J: TRBJ1-2; D: -; DNA: TGTGCCAGCAGTTACCGCGACGGGGGTAACTATGGCTACACCTTC; CDR3: CASSYRDGGNYGYTF
size: -; V: TRBV19; J: TRBJ1-5; D: TRBD1; DNA: TGTGCCACTAAGGGGGCAGGCAATCAGCCCCAGCATTTT; CDR3: CATKGAGNQPQHF
size: -; V: TRBV30; J: TRBJ1-1; D: -; DNA: TGTGCCTTCTCACAGGGAGACACTGAAGCTTTCTTT; CDR3: CAFSQGDTEAFF
size: -; V: TRBV7-9; J: TRBJ2-2; D: -; DNA: TGTGCCAGCAGCTTACCGGTCACAGGGTCCGGGGAGCTGTTTTTT; CDR3: CASSLPVTGSGELFF
size: -; V: TRBV11-3; J: TRBJ1-1; D: TRBD1; DNA: TGTGCCAGCAGCTCAGGGGACAGGGGACGGATGAACACTGAAGCTTTCTTT; CDR3: CASSSGDRGRMNTEAFF
size: -; V: TRBV19; J: TRBJ1-2; D: -; DNA: TGTGCCAGTAGTATAAACAGGGTTGGGGTCGACTACACCTTC; CDR3: CASSINRVGVDYTF
size: -; V: TRBV6-2/TRBV6-3; J: TRBJ2-7; D: TRBD2; DNA: TGTGCCAGCAGTTACCCCGTAGCGGGGGCGACCTACGAGCAGTACTTC; CDR3: CASSYPVAGATYEQYF
size: -; V: TRBV5-1; J: TRBJ1-1; D: TRBD1; DNA: TGCGCCAGCAGCTTGACCGGGACAGGGGGGTTGGCTTTCTTT; CDR3: CASSLTGTGGLAFF
size: -; V: TRBV7-2; J: TRBJ2-3; D: -; DNA: TGTGCCAGCAGCTCAGGGGCGGGGGCGCTAACGCAGTATTTT; CDR3: CASSSGAGALTQYF
size: -; V: TRBV6-1; J: TRBJ2-3; D: -; DNA: TGTGCCAGCAGTGAAGCGCCGGGCAGGGTGGATGGCACAGATACGCAGTATTTT; CDR3: CASSEAPGRVDGTDTQYF
size: few; V: TRBV28; J: TRBJ2-7; D: -; DNA: TGTGCCAGCAGTTTATACAGCAGAGCCACCTACGAGCAGTACTTC; CDR3: CASSLYSRATYEQYF
size: -; V: TRBV19; J: TRBJ1-1; D: -; DNA: TGTGCCAGTACCCCAGACGGGGGGGGCGCGAGGACTGAAGCTTTCTTT; CDR3: CASTPDGGGARTEAFF
size: -; V: TRBV9; J: TRBJ2-7; D: -; DNA: TGTGCCAGCAGCGCGGCAGCAGGTGGTGGGGCCGAGCAGTACTTC; CDR3: CASSAAAGGGAEQYF
size: -; V: TRBV7-2; J: TRBJ1-1; D: -; DNA: TGTGCCAGCAGCTTACAGGGGTACTACACTGAAGCTTTCTTT; CDR3: CASSLQGYYTEAFF
size: -; V: TRBV9; J: TRBJ2-3; D: TRBD1; DNA: TGTGCCAGCAGCCTTGGGACAGGGGGCACAGATACGCAGTATTTT; CDR3: CASSLGTGGTDTQYF
size: once; V: TRBV9; J: TRBJ1-3; D: TRBD1; DNA: TGTGCCAGCAGCCAACAGGGGGCGCAAGGAAACACCATATATTTT; CDR3: CASSQQGAQGNTIYF
size: -; V: TRBV7-9; J: TRBJ1-2; D: TRBD1; DNA: TGTGCCAGCAGCTTTGGGACAGGACTCCGAACTAACTATGGCTACACCTTC; CDR3: CASSFGTGLRTNYGYTF
size: -; V: TRBV25-1; J: TRBJ1-3; D: -; DNA: TGTGCCAGCAGTCTCCCGGGTGGAAACACCATATATTTT; CDR3: CASSLPGGNTIYF
size: -; V: TRBV12-3/TRBV12-4; J: TRBJ2-7; D: -; DNA: TGTGCCAGCAGCTACAGGTCTTACGAGCAGTACTTC; CDR3: CASSYRSYEQYF
size: -; V: TRBV30; J: TRBJ2-2; D: -; DNA: TGTGCCTGGAGTCTGAGGCTGAACACCGGGGAGCTGTTTTTT; CDR3: CAWSLRLNTGELFF